This TCR beta chain appears in the sequencing data of a study of cytotoxic CD8 clonotypes in ibrutinib-treated CLL. Points from the study as a whole: Public clonotypes were rare and shrank or held steady on treatment.

About 2 micrograms of genomic DNA from cryopreserved PBMCs went into TCR beta libraries. Per the germline V gene, CDR1 is SGHAT and CDR2 is FQNNGV. The CDR3 is made up of 15 amino acids. Unmatched junction bases numbered 6, after V lost 5 bases and J lost 5 bases. Data came from immunoSEQ multiplex PCR; TCRdb stores just in-frame clones and leaves some out. This table holds roughly 250,000 clones, about three quarters found once. On this clone: The antigen is not known.

The chain combines TRBV11-2 with TRBJ2-1; TRBD1 agrees at 10 bases. This specimen consisted of PBMCs, obtained after 24 months of ibrutinib treatment. This receptor was taken from a human donor with chronic lymphocytic leukemia. This chain's CDR3 is CASSPRQGADNEQFF. CDR3 bases: TGTGCCAGCAGCCCCCGACAGGGGGCTGACAATGAGCAGTTCTTC.